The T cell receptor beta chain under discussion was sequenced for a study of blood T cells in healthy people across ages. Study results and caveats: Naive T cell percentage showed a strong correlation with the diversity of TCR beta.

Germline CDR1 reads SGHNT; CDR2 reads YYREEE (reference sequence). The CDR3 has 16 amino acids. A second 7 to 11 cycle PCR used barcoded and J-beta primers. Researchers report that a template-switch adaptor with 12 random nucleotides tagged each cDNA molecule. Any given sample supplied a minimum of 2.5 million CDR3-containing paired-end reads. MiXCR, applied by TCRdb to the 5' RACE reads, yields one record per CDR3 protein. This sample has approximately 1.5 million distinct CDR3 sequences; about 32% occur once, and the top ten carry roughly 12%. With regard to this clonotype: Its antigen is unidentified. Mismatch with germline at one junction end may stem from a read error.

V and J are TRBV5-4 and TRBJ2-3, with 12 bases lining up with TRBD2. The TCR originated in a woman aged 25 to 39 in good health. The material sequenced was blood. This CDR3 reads CAGSSLAGGPQDTQYF. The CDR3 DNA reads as TGTGCCGGCAGCTCTCTAGCGGGAGGGCCCCAAGATACGCAGTATTTT.